The 9 T cell receptor beta chains below were found in one sample sequenced in a study of radiotherapy plus CTLA-4 blockade in lung cancer. Sequencing used immunoSEQ multiplex PCR; TCRdb keeps in-frame clones, though not all of them. The table shows approximately 77,000 clones, with 78% occurring only once. Sequenced material: peripheral blood, taken from a patient treated with radiotherapy plus ipilimumab. These receptors all stem from a human donor with non-small cell lung cancer whose response to radiotherapy plus ipilimumab could not be evaluated. Some clones in this sample may be carry-over from other donors' samples.

V is TRBV6-1 and J is TRBJ1-5, with 9 nucleotides matching TRBD1. CDR1 and CDR2 (germline): MNHNS, SASEGT. CDR3 size: 15 residues. Losses at the gene ends were 5 bases for V and 3 bases for J; bases not matched to a gene: 5. CDR3 loop: CASSFGTGSNQPQHF. For the CDR3, the DNA is TGTGCCAGCAGTTTCGGGACAGGGTCCAATCAGCCCCAGCATTTT.

J is TRBJ2-5 and V is TRBV29-1, with 12 bases fitting TRBD2. J gave up 5 bases and V 5 bases, and 9 bases lay outside the gene matches. The CDR3 extends over 15 amino acids. The germline V gene encodes CDR1 SQVTM and CDR2 ANQGSEA. CDR3 nucleotide sequence: TGCAGCGTTCCTAGCGGGGGGGCATTCTTGGAGACCCAGTACTTC. Residues: CSVPSGGAFLETQYF.

The chain links TRBV2 to TRBJ2-7; 8 nucleotides agree with TRBD1. Germline V gene data show CDR1 as SNHLY and CDR2 as FYNNEI. V shed 6 bases, J shed 0 bases, and the junction held 4 bases outside the gene matches. This CDR3 has 14 residues. The CDR3 coding sequence is TGTGCCAGCAGGGGGGACAGGTACTCCTACGAGCAGTACTTC. It specifies CASRGDRYSYEQYF.

The genes are TRBV19 and TRBJ2-1, with TRBD2 matching 11 bases. Trimming cost V 5 bases and J 5 bases; bases outside gene matches: 5. In germline, CDR1 is LNHDA, CDR2 SQIVND (reference sequence). The CDR3 loop spans 15 amino acids. CDR3 region: CASSLAGGLNNEQFF. CDR3 in DNA: TGTGCCAGTAGTCTAGCGGGGGGCCTGAACAATGAGCAGTTCTTC. The full variable domain, completed using reference TRBV19 and TRBJ2-1, is DGGITQSPKYLFRKEGQNVTLSCEQNLNHDAMYWYRQDPGQGLRLIYYSQIVNDFQKGDIAEGYSVSREKKESFPLTVTSAQKNPTAFYLCASSLAGGLNNEQFFGPGTRLTVL.

The J gene is TRBJ1-6, the V gene TRBV27; TRBD1 aligns across 8 bases. Germline CDR1 is MNHEY and CDR2 is SMNVEV (reference sequence). The CDR3 totals 15 residues. V dropped 6 bases and J dropped 7; count of bases not matched to a gene: 8. The CDR3 DNA reads as TGTGCCAGCAGGAAGACAGGGGTTCAGAATTCACCCCTCCACTTT. Translating it yields CASRKTGVQNSPLHF.

This clone was detected once. The V gene is TRBV5-3, the J gene TRBJ1-2; D gene uncertain. TRBV5-3 has ORF status, its function being uncertain. V dropped 1 base and J dropped 1 base, with 20 bases sitting between them. The CDR3 consists of 18 residues. The CDR3 here is CARSLLKSHRQFNYGYTF. The CDR3 DNA sequence: TGTGCCAGAAGCTTGTTGAAATCTCACCGTCAGTTTAACTATGGCTACACCTTC.

The gene calls are TRBV7-9 and TRBJ1-4; the match to TRBD1 covers 9 bases. The CDR3 consists of 14 residues. Per germline, CDR1 SEHNR and CDR2 FQNEAQ (reference sequence). Trimming at V came to 7 bases and at J to 5 bases, leaving 5 bases not matched to a gene. The CDR3 protein is CASTHGTGNEKLFF. CDR3 DNA: TGTGCCAGCACCCACGGGACAGGGAATGAAAAACTGTTTTTT.

This clone was detected only once. The chain links TRBV27 to TRBJ2-1; a possible D gene is TRBD2 (7 bases). Trimming took off 6 bases at V and 4 bases at J, with 19 bases between the two ends. The CDR3 spans 16 residues. The germline V gene encodes CDR1 MNHEY and CDR2 SMNVEV (reference sequence). The CDR3 bases are TGTGCCAGCAGCCCGAGGGGGTCGGGGGGTTACAATGAGCAGTTCTTC. It translates to CASSPRGSGGYNEQFF.

The chain joins TRBV28 to TRBJ2-1; the match to TRBD2 covers 13 bases. Germline V gene data show CDR1 as MDHEN and CDR2 as SYDVKM. Losses at the gene ends were 5 bases for V and 8 bases for J; bases not matched to a gene: 6. This CDR3 region has 15 residues. The CDR3: CASSELAGGQYEQFF. The CDR3 DNA reads as TGTGCCAGCAGTGAACTAGCGGGGGGGCAATATGAGCAGTTCTTC.